This TCR beta chain is drawn from a study of CD8+CD57+ T cells in acquired aplastic anemia. Turning to the study itself: Across the sorted CD4+ and CD8+ cells, DNA amounts averaged roughly 3 ug. Study observations and caveats: The CD8+ Simpson's diversity of patients and controls was not significantly different.

Worth noting for this clonotype: Its antigen is not identified.

Trimming stripped 0 bases from V and 6 bases from J, with 9 bases between. The CDR3 is 14 amino acids. Germline-derived CDR1 and CDR2 are SGHNT and YYREEE (reference sequence). Genomic DNA was employed as the template in profiling TCR beta VDJ and CDR3. TCRdb re-derived calls from the reads in MiXCR, one entry per CDR3 protein. The repertoire holds about 270,000 distinct CDR3 sequences, roughly three fifths seen once, with roughly 8% in the top ten. The specimen sequenced was sorted CD4+, CD8+, or CD8+CD57+ T cells (not recorded which) from PBMCs. The chain recombines TRBV5-4 with TRBJ2-2; D ambiguous. The clonotype was recovered from a human donor with severe aplastic anemia or a healthy control (not recorded which). The CDR3 sequence: CASSLESGSGELFF. The CDR3, as DNA: TGTGCCAGCAGCTTGGAATCGGGCTCCGGGGAGCTGTTTTTT. Full variable domain (remainder filled in from reference TRBV5-4 and TRBJ2-2): ETGVTQSPTHLIKTRGQQVTLRCSSQSGHNTVSWYQQALGQGPQFIFQYYREEENGRGNFPPRFSGLQFPNYSSELNVNALELDDSALYLCASSLESGSGELFFGEGSRLTVL.